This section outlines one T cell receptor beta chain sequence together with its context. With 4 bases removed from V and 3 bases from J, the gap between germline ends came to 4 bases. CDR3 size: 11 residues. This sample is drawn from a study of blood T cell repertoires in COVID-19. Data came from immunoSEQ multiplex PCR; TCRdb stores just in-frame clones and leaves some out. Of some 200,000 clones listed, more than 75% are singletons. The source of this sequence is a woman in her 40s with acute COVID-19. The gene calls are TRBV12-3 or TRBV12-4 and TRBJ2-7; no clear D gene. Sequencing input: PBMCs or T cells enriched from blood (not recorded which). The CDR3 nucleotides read TGTGCCAGCAGTTCAGACTACGAGCAGTACTTC. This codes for CASSSDYEQYF.